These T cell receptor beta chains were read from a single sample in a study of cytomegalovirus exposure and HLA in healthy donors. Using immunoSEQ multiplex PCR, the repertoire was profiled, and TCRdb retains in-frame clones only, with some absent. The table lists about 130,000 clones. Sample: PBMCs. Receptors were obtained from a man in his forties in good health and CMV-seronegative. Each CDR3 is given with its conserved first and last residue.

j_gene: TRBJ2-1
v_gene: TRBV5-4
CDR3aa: CASSVVFSGRGYNEQFF

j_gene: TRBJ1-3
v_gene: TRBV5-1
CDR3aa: CASTLGGSSGNTIYF

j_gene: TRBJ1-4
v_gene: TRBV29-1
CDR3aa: CSAQGAANEKLFF

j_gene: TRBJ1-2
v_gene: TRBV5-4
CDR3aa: CASSYRQGDYGYTF

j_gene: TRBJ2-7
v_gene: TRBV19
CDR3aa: CASSTSGRAHEQYF

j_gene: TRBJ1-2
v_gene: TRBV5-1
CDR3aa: CASSSGQGGSNYGYTF

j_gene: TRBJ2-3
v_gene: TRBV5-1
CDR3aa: CASSLAGGEDTQYF

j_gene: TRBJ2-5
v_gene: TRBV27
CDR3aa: CARYLYQRGQETQYF

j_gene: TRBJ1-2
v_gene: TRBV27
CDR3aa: CASSLSGRAVNYGYTF

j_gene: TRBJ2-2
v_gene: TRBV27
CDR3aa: CASSLGGGAAGELFF

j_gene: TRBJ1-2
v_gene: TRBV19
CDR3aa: CASSIGPGQGDYGYTF

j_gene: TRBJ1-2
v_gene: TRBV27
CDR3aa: CASSLSTNRGINYGYTF

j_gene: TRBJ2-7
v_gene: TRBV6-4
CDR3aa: CASRGQGRVYEQYF

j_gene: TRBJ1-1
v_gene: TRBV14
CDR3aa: CASSQQINTKAFF

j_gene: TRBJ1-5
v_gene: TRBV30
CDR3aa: CAWSGGALQPQHF

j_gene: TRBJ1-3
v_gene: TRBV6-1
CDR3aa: CASQGSLGNTIYF

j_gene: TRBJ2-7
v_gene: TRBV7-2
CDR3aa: CASSLVGREAFYEQYF

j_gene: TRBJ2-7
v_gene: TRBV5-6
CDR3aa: CASSSTLAGATYEQYF

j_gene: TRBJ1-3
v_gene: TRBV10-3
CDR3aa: CAISPRGPTGNTIYF

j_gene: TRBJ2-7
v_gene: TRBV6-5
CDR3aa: CASSTDWSSYEQYF

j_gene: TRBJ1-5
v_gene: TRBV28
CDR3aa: CAGKQGASNQPQHF

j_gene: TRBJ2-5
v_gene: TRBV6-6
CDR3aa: CASRETGQGFRETQYF

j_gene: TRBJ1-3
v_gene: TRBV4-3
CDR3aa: CASSRDSASGNTIYF

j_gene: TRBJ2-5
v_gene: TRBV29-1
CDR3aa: CSVLRLAGPQETQYF

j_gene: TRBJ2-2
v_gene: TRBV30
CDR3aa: CAWSVPVGRHTGELFF

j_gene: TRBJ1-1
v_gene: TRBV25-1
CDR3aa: CASSGDRVARKSTEAFF

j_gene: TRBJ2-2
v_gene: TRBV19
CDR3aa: CASTHGEGFLPGELFF

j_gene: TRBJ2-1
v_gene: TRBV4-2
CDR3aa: CASSHGGGERERYDEQFF

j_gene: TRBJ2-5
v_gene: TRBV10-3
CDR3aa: CAISGGGLETQYF

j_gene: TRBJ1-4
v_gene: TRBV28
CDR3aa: CASSSRTGMNEKLFF

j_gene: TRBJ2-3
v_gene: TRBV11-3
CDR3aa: CASSLGLAGGTYTQYF

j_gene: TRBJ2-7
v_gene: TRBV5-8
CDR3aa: CASSLAGGAGYEQYF